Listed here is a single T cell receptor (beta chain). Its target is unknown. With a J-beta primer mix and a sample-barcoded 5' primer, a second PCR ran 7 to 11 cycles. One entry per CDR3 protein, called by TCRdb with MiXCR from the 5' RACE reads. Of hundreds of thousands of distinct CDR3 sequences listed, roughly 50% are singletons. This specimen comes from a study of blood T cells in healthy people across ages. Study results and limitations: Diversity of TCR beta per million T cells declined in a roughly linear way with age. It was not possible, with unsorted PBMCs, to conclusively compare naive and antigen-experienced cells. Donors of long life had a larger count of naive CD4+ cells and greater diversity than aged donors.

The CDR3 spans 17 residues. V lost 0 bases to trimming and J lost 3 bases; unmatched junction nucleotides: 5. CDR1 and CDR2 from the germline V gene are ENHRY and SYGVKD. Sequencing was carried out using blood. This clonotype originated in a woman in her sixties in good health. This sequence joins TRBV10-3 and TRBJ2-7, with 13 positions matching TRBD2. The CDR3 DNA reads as TGTGCCATCAGTGAGTCGGGACTAGCGGGAAGACTCTACGAGCAGTACTTC. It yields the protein CAISESGLAGRLYEQYF.